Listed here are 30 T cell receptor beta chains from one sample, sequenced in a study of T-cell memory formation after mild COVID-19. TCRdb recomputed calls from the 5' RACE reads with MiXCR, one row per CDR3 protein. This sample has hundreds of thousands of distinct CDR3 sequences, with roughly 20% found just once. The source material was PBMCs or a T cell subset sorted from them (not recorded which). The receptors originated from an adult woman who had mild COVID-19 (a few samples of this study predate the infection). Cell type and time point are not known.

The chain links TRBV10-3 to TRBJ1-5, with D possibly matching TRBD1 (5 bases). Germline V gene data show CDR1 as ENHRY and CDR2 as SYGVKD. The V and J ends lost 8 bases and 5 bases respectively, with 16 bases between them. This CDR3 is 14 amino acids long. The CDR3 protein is CAISGGPPDQPQHF. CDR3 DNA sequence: TGTGCCATCTCGGGGGGACCTCCAGATCAGCCCCAGCATTTT.

The CDR3 loop reads CASSLAGGDHGYTF. The CDR3 nucleotides are TGCGCCAGCAGCTTGGCCGGAGGGGACCATGGCTACACCTTC. The chain recombines TRBV5-1 with TRBJ1-2; a weak D match, TRBD1 (5 bases). Germline V gene sequence: CDR1 SGHRS, CDR2 YFSETQ. V was shortened by 0 bases and J by 6 bases, with 12 bases between the two germline ends. The CDR3 runs 14 residues.

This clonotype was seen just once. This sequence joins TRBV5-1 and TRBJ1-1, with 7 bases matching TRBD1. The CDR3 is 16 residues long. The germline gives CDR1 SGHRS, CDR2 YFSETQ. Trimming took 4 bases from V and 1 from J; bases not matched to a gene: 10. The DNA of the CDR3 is TGCGCCAGCAGCGCTGGCGGGTACAGGGGGAACACTGAAGCTTTCTTT. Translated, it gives CASSAGGYRGNTEAFF.

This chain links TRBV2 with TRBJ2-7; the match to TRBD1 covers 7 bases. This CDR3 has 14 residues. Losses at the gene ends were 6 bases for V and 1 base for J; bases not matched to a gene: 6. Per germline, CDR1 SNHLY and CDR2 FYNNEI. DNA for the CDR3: TGTGCCAGCAGGAAGGGACAGCGTTCCTACGAGCAGTACTTC. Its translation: CASRKGQRSYEQYF. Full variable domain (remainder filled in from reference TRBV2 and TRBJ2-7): EPEVTQTPSHQVTQMGQEVILRCVPISNHLYFYWYRQILGQKVEFLVSFYNNEISEKSEIFDDQFSVERPDGSNFTLKIRSTKLEDSAMYFCASRKGQRSYEQYFGPGTRLTVT.

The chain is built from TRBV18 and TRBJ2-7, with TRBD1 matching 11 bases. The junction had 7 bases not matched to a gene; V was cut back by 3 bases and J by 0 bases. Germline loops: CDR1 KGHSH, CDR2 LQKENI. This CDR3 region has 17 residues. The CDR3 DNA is TGTGCCAGCTCACCTACCGGGACAGGGGGGTTCTCCTACGAGCAGTACTTC. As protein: CASSPTGTGGFSYEQYF. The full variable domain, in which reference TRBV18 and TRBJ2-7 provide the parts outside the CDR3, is NAGVMQNPRHLVRRRGQEARLRCSPMKGHSHVYWYRQLPEEGLKFMVYLQKENIIDESGMPKERFSAEFPKEGPSILRIQQVVRGDSAAYFCASSPTGTGGFSYEQYFGPGTRLTVT.

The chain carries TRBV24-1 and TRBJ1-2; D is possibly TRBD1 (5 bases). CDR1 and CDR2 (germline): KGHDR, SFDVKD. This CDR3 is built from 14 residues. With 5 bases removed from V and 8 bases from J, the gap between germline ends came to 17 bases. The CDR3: CATSGPGGTGGYTF. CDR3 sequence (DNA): TGTGCCACCAGTGGCCCGGGCGGGACCGGGGGCTACACCTTC.

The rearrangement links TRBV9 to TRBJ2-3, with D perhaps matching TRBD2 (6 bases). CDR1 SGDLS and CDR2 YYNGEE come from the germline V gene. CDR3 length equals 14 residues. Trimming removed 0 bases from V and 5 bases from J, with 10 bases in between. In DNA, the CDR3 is TGTGCCAGCAGCGTAGGGCCAGCGGGAGATACGCAGTATTTT. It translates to CASSVGPAGDTQYF.

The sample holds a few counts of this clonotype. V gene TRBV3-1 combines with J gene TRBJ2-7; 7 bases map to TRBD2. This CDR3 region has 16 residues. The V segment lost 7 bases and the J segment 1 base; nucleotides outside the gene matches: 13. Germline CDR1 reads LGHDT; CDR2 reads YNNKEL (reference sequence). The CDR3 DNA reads TGTGCCAGCACTCACGGGACTACCTTGAATTCCTACGAGCAGTACTTC. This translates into CASTHGTTLNSYEQYF.

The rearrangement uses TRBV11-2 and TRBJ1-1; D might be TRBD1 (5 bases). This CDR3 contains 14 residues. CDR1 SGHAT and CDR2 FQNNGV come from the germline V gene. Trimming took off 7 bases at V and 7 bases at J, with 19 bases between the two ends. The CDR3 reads CASIHRQGLGEAFF. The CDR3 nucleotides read TGTGCCAGCATCCACCGCCAGGGCCTCGGTGAAGCTTTCTTT.

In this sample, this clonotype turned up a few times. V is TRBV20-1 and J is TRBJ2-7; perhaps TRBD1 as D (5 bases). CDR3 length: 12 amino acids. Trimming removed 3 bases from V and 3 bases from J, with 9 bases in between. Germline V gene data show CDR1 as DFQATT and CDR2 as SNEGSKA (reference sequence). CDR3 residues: CSASGAFYEQYF. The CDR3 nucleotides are TGCAGTGCTAGTGGGGCCTTCTACGAGCAGTACTTC.

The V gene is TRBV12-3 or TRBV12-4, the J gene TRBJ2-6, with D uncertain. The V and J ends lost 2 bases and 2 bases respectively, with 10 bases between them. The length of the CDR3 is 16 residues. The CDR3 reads CASSLPSTTGANVLTF. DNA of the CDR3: TGTGCCAGCAGTTTACCCAGTACAACTGGGGCCAACGTCCTGACTTTC.

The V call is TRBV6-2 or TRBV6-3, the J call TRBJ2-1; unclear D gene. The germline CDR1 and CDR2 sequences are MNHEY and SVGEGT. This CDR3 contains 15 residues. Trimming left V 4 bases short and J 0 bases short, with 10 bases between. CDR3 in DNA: TGTGCCAGCAGTTTTTATAAGGTCTCCTACAATGAGCAGTTCTTC. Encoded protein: CASSFYKVSYNEQFF.

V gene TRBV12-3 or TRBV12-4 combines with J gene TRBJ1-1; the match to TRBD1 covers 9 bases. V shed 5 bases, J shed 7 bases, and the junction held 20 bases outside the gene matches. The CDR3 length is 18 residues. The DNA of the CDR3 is TGTGCCAGCAGTCGCTTTCCCAAGAAGGGACAGGGAGGGAATGAAGCTTTCTTT. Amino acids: CASSRFPKKGQGGNEAFF.

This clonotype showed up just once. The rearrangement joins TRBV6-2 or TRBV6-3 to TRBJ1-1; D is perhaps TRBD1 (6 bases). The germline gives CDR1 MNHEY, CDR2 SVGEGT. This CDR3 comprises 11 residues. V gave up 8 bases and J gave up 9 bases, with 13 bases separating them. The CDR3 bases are TGTGCCAGCGCGGCGGGGGCGAAAGCTTTCTTT. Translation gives CASAAGAKAFF.

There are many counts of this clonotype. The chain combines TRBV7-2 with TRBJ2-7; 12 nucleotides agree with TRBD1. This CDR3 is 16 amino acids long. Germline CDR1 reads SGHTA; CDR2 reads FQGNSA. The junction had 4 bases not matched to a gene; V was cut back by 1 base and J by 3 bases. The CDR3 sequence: CASSLGGTGGIYEQYF. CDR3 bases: TGTGCCAGCAGCTTAGGTGGGACAGGGGGCATCTACGAGCAGTACTTC. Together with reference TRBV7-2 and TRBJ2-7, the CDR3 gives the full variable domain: GAGVSQSPSNKVTEKGKDVELRCDPISGHTALYWYRQSLGQGLEFLIYFQGNSAPDKSGLPSDRFSAERTGGSVSTLTIQRTQQEDSAVYLCASSLGGTGGIYEQYFGPGTRLTVT.

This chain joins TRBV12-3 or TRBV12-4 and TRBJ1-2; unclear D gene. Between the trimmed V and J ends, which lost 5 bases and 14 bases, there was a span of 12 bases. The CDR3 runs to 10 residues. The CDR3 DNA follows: TGTGCCAGCAGTGCAGGCTCCAGGACCTTC. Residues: CASSAGSRTF.

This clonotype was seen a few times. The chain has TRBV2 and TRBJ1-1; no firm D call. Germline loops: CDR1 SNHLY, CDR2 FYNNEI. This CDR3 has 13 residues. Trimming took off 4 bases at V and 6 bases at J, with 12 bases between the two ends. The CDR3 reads CASSASGIAEAFF. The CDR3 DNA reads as TGTGCCAGCAGTGCGTCGGGGATCGCTGAAGCTTTCTTT.

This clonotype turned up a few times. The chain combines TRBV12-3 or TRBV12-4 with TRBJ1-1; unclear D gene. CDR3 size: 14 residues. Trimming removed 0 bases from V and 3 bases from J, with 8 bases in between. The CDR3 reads CASSLATGHTEAFF. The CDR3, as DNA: TGTGCCAGCAGTTTAGCGACCGGGCACACTGAAGCTTTCTTT.

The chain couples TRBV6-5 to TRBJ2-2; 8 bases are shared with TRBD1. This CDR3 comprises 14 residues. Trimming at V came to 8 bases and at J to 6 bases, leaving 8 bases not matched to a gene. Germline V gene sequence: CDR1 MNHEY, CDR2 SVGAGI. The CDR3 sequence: CASPPQGAAGELFF. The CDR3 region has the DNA TGTGCCAGCCCCCCGCAGGGGGCGGCCGGGGAGCTGTTTTTT.

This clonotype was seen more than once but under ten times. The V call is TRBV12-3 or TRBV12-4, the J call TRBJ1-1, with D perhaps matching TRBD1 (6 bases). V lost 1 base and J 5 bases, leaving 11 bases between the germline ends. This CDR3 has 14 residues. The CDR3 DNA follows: TGTGCCAGCAGTTTAGGAGGGGGGCGTACTGAAGCTTTCTTT. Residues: CASSLGGGRTEAFF.

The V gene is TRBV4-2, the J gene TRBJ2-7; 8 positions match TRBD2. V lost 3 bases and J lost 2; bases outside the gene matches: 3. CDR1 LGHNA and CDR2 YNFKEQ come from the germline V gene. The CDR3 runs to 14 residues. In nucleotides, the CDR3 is TGTGCCAGCAGCCACACTAGCGGACCCTACGAGCAGTACTTC. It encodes CASSHTSGPYEQYF.

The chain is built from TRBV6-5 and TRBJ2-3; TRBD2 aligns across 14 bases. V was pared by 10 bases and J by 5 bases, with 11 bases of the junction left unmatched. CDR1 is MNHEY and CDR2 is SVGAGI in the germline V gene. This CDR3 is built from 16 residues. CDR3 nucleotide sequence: TGTGCCACCACCGGACTAGCGGGAGGAGGGATAGATACGCAGTATTTT. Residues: CATTGLAGGGIDTQYF.

The DNA for the CDR3 is TGTGCCAGCAATAGGGAGACAGGGGTAAATGAGCAGTTCTTC. It encodes CASNRETGVNEQFF. The genes are TRBV27 and TRBJ2-1; 8 bases match TRBD1. V was pared by 7 bases and J by 7 bases, with 9 bases of the junction left unmatched. There are 14 residues in the CDR3. CDR1 and CDR2 from the germline V gene are MNHEY and SMNVEV (reference sequence).

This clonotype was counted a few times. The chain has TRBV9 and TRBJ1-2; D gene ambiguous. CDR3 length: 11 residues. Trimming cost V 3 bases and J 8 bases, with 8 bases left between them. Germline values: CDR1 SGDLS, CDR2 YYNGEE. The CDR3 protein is CASSGPVGYTF. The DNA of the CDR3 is TGTGCCAGCAGCGGTCCGGTGGGCTACACCTTC.

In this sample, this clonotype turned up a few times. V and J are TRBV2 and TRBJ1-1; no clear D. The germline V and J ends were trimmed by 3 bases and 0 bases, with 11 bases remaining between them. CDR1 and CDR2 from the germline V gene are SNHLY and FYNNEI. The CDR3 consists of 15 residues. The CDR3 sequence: CASSDSGGLNTEAFF. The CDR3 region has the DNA TGTGCCAGCAGTGATTCGGGCGGGCTGAACACTGAAGCTTTCTTT.

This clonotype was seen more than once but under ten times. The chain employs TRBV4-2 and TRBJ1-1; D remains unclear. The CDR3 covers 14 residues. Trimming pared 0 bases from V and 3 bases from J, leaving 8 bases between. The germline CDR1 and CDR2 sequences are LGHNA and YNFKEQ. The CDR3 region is CASSQDGEYTEAFF. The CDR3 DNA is TGTGCCAGCAGCCAAGATGGGGAGTACACTGAAGCTTTCTTT.

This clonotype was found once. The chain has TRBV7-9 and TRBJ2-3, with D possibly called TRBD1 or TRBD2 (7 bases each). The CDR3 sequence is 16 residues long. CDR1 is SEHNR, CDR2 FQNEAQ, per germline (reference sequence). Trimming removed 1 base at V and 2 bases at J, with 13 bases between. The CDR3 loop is CASSLGAGGDTDTQYF. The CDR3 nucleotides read TGTGCCAGCAGCTTAGGGGCAGGGGGGGACACAGATACGCAGTATTTT.

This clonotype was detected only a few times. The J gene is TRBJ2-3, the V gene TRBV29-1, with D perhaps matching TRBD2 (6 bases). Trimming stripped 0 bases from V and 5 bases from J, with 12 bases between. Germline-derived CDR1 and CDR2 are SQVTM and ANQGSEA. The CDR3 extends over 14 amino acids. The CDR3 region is CSVEDGGYLDTQYF. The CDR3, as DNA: TGCAGCGTTGAAGATGGGGGGTACCTAGATACGCAGTATTTT.

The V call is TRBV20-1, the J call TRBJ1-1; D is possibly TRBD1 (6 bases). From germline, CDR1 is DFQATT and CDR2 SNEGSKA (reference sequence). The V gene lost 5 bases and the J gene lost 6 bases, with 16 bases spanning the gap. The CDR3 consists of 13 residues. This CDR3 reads CSAEDSVVAEAFF. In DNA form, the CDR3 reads TGCAGTGCTGAGGACAGTGTTGTCGCTGAAGCTTTCTTT.

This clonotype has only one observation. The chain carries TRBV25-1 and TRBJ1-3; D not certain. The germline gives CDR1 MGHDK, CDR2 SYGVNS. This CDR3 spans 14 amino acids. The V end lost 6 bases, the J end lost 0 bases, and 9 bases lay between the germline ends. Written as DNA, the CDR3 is TGTGCCAGCAGCCGTCGGGCCTCTGGAAACACCATATATTTT. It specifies CASSRRASGNTIYF.